This T cell receptor (beta chain) derives from a study of OX40 agonist ivuxolimab in advanced cancers. On the study more broadly: Ivuxolimab, an agonistic anti-OX40 (CD134) antibody, was given to patients. Of the patients, three showed partial responses, one with hepatocellular carcinoma and two with cutaneous melanoma.

V lost 0 bases to trimming and J lost 0 bases, with 9 bases between them. This CDR3 is built from 15 residues. Looked up from germline, CDR1 is SGHRS and CDR2 is YFSETQ. Data came from immunoSEQ multiplex PCR; TCRdb stores just in-frame clones and leaves some out. The table has about 70,000 clones, about 78% seen once; the top ten hold approximately 5%. The clonotype comes from an adult with an advanced solid tumor such as melanoma, head and neck, liver or kidney cancer. This chain uses TRBV5-1 with TRBJ1-1; D is undetermined. Sequences were derived from CD4+ or CD8+ T cells sorted from blood, sampled in a trial of the OX40 agonist ivuxolimab. The CDR3 sequence is CASSLGGDLNTEAFF. CDR3 bases: TGCGCCAGCAGCTTGGGTGGAGATCTGAACACTGAAGCTTTCTTT. Variable domain in full (rest from reference TRBV5-1 and TRBJ1-1): KAGVTQTPRYLIKTRGQQVTLSCSPISGHRSVSWYQQTPGQGLQFLFEYFSETQRNKGNFPGRFSGRQFSNSRSEMNVSTLELGDSALYLCASSLGGDLNTEAFFGQGTRLTVV.